This T cell receptor beta chain emerged from a study of T cells in Graves' hyperthyroidism and ophthalmopathy. Study-level results: A 13 V-J model separated ophthalmopathy from stable hyperthyroidism. Blood also carried most thyroid clonotypes expanded above 0.001.

The CDR3 sequence is 12 residues long. V was shortened by 2 bases and J by 7 bases, with 9 bases between the two germline ends. Germline CDR1 and CDR2: DFQATT and SNEGSKA (reference sequence). This clonotype showed up many times. Antigen unknown. Thyroid ultrasound, orbital computed tomography, clinical symptoms, and serum thyroxine and TRAb underpinned diagnoses. Authors of the study amplified TCR beta CDR3 regions from RNA transcripts. In the first-round RT-PCR of the TCR CDR3, the HTBI primer set was used. TCRdb passed the multiplex PCR reads through MiXCR, listing each CDR3 protein once. The sample holds about 400,000 distinct CDR3 sequences, roughly 13% seen once.

This TCR was recovered from a young woman with Graves' hyperthyroidism. The sample taken for sequencing was blood. The rearrangement links TRBV20-1 to TRBJ1-5; no definite D call. CDR3 nucleotides: TGCAGTGCTAGAAGTGGAAACCAGCCCCAGCATTTT. Amino acid sequence: CSARSGNQPQHF.